These 6 T cell receptor beta chains originate from one sample sequenced in a study of cytomegalovirus exposure and HLA in healthy donors. Use of 60 Vbeta and 13 Jbeta primers characterized the PCR. Generated by immunoSEQ multiplex PCR, the TCRdb table keeps only in-frame clones and is missing some. The table includes around 120,000 clones, 60% to 85% detected once. The source material was PBMCs. These receptors were obtained from a woman aged 35 to 49 in good health and CMV-seropositive.

The chain links TRBV7-2 to TRBJ2-7, with D maybe TRBD2 (5 bases). This CDR3 spans 17 amino acids. Germline CDR1 SGHTA, CDR2 FQGNSA. Deletions cut 5 bases from V and 2 bases from J, with 22 bases between. As DNA, the CDR3 is TGTGCCAGCAGCCCCTCATCTAGCAGGCTCGGCCCCTACGAGCAGTACTTC. This sequence encodes CASSPSSSRLGPYEQYF.

V gene TRBV5-1 combines with J gene TRBJ2-6, with 11 bases aligning to TRBD2. V lost 4 bases to trimming and J lost 0 bases; unmatched junction nucleotides: 3. Germline CDR1 is SGHRS and CDR2 is YFSETQ. The length of the CDR3 is 17 residues. The CDR3 protein is CASSGTSGSSGANVLTF. Written as DNA, the CDR3 is TGCGCCAGCAGCGGAACTAGCGGGAGCTCTGGGGCCAACGTCCTGACTTTC.

V is TRBV7-9 and J is TRBJ2-1; 12 bases line up with TRBD2. CDR1 and CDR2 from the germline V gene are SEHNR and FQNEAQ (reference sequence). CDR3 size: 16 residues. Trimming at V came to 4 bases and at J to 5 bases, leaving 6 bases not matched to a gene. The CDR3 region has the DNA TGTGCCAGCAGCTCCCCGACTAGCGGGGGAGACAATGAGCAGTTCTTC. Translation gives CASSSPTSGGDNEQFF.

The chain combines TRBV29-1 with TRBJ2-3; possibly TRBD2 for D (5 bases). The V end was cut by 7 bases, the J end by 2 bases, with 19 bases between. Germline V gives CDR1 SQVTM, CDR2 ANQGSEA. The CDR3 runs 15 residues. In DNA, the CDR3 is TGCAGCGCGGCGATTGGTCGGGGAACCACAGATACGCAGTATTTT. The encoded protein is CSAAIGRGTTDTQYF.

This chain connects TRBV6-6 to TRBJ2-5; TRBD1 agrees at 7 bases. The J call may be mistaken, given a closer DNA end match to TRBJ2-7. This CDR3 is 15 amino acids long. The germline CDR1 and CDR2 sequences are MNHNY and SVGAGI (reference sequence). CDR3 protein: CASSSYPGQTYEQYF. The CDR3, as DNA: TGTGCCAGCAGTTCTTATCCGGGACAGACCTACGAGCAGTACTTC.

V and J are TRBV4-3 and TRBJ2-7, with TRBD1 matching over 9 bases. Germline V gives CDR1 LGHNA, CDR2 YSLEER. The J segment lost 4 bases and the V segment lost 4 bases, leaving 5 bases of the junction unmatched. The CDR3 runs 14 residues. Here the CDR3 DNA reads TGCGCCAGCAGCCCGGGACAGGGAAGTTACGAGCAGTACTTC. Translation: CASSPGQGSYEQYF.